This passage covers 28 T cell receptor beta chains from one sample sequenced in a study of siplizumab effects on memory and regulatory T cells. Sequenced by immunoSEQ multiplex PCR; TCRdb stores in-frame clones only, minus some. The sample includes some 100,000 clones, 94% of them seen just once. The sample was Tregs sorted from blood. Every receptor here comes from a human donor in good health.

This chain links TRBV28 with TRBJ1-4; D remains unclear. V lost 7 bases and J lost 0, with 15 bases in between. The CDR3 extends over 16 amino acids. The germline gives CDR1 MDHEN, CDR2 SYDVKM. CDR3 loop: CASTEGRYATNEKLFF. Written as DNA, the CDR3 is TGTGCCAGCACCGAGGGCCGATACGCAACTAATGAAAAACTGTTTTTT. Combining the CDR3 with reference TRBV28 and TRBJ1-4 gives the whole variable domain DVKVTQSSRYLVKRTGEKVFLECVQDMDHENMFWYRQDPGLGLRLIYFSYDVKMKEKGDIPEGYSVSREKKERFSLILESASTNQTSMYLCASTEGRYATNEKLFFGSGTQLSVL.

DNA of the CDR3: TGTGCCAGCAGCCCCGGGACAAAGCAGTTCTTC. The encoded protein is CASSPGTKQFF. This chain connects TRBV7-6 to TRBJ2-1; D is possibly TRBD1 (6 bases). CDR1 and CDR2 (germline): SGHVS, FNYEAQ. V lost 5 bases, J lost 11 bases, and 10 bases lay in between. CDR3 size: 11 residues.

The rearrangement joins TRBV27 to TRBJ2-7, with D possibly TRBD2 on 6 matching bases. The CDR3 sequence is 13 residues long. Trimming removed 3 bases at V and 4 bases at J, with 10 bases between. CDR1 and CDR2 (germline): MNHEY, SMNVEV (reference sequence). CDR3 in DNA: TGTGCCAGCAGTTTGAGGGACTCTTACGAGCAGTACTTC. Its protein product is CASSLRDSYEQYF.

This clone occurred once. CDR3 DNA: TGTGCCAGCAGCCTGACTAGTACCTACGAGCAGTACTTC. It encodes CASSLTSTYEQYF. This chain links TRBV28 with TRBJ2-7, with D perhaps matching TRBD2 (6 bases). The V end lost 6 bases, the J end lost 2 bases, and 11 bases lay between the germline ends. The length of the CDR3 is 13 residues. Germline CDR1 MDHEN, CDR2 SYDVKM.

J is TRBJ1-1 and V is TRBV10-2, with D maybe TRBD1 (5 bases). Germline V gene sequence: CDR1 WSHSY, CDR2 SAAADI. The CDR3 spans 17 residues. Trimming removed 2 bases from V and 0 bases from J, with 16 bases in between. The CDR3 reads CASSENLGKGMNTEAFF. The CDR3 coding sequence is TGCGCCAGCAGTGAGAATTTGGGTAAGGGGATGAACACTGAAGCTTTCTTT.

The rearrangement uses TRBV6-6 and TRBJ2-5, with D perhaps given as TRBD1 or TRBD2 (5 bases each). The V gene's germline CDR1 is MNHNY and CDR2 SVGAGI (reference sequence). The CDR3 has 14 residues. V was shortened by 2 bases and J by 3 bases, with 10 bases between the two germline ends. CDR3 sequence (DNA): TGTGCCAGCAGTTACCCCGGGGCAAAAGAGACCCAGTACTTC. Amino acid sequence: CASSYPGAKETQYF.

This clone appeared a single time. This sequence joins TRBV6-5 and TRBJ1-4; tentative D call: TRBD1 (6 bases). CDR3 length: 13 amino acids. With 6 bases removed from V and 4 bases from J, the gap between germline ends came to 9 bases. Germline V gene lookup returns CDR1 MNHEY and CDR2 SVGAGI. CDR3 coding DNA: TGTGCCAGCAGGAGGACAGTTAATGAAAAACTGTTTTTT. Translation: CASRRTVNEKLFF.

This chain connects TRBV5-1 to TRBJ2-4, with D possibly being TRBD1 or TRBD2 (6 bases each). Trimming cost V 3 bases and J 1 base, with 14 bases left between them. Germline assignment: CDR1 SGHRS and CDR2 YFSETQ. The CDR3 contains 16 residues. CDR3 residues: CASSWKGGPAKNIQYF. CDR3 in DNA: TGCGCCAGCAGCTGGAAGGGGGGCCCTGCCAAAAACATTCAGTACTTC.

This chain connects TRBV29-1 to TRBJ1-2; 8 bases fit TRBD1. Unmatched junction bases numbered 8, after V lost 4 bases and J lost 1 base. This CDR3 is built from 15 residues. Germline V lookup: CDR1 SQVTM, CDR2 ANQGSEA. DNA for the CDR3: TGCAGCGTTGTCAGGGGGCGAGCGAGTAACTATGGCTACACCTTC. Its translation is CSVVRGRASNYGYTF.

The chain joins TRBV28 to TRBJ2-1; 9 bases are a match to TRBD2. The CDR3 covers 16 residues. Trimming cost V 3 bases and J 8 bases; bases outside gene matches: 11. Germline CDR1 MDHEN, CDR2 SYDVKM. The CDR3 loop is CASSFGSAGGAHEQFF. In nucleotides, the CDR3 is TGTGCCAGCAGTTTCGGGTCGGCGGGAGGGGCCCATGAGCAGTTCTTC.

The chain couples TRBV7-2 to TRBJ2-7; tentatively, D is TRBD2 (6 bases). The CDR3 loop spans 15 amino acids. Germline V gene lookup returns CDR1 SGHTA and CDR2 FQGNSA. V was clipped by 1 base and J by 5 bases, with 15 bases between them. CDR3 coding DNA: TGTGCCAGCAGCTTAGAGACTAGGAGAACCAACGAGCAGTACTTC. Its translation is CASSLETRRTNEQYF.

This clone was seen a single time. The V call is TRBV19, the J call TRBJ2-1; 14 bases agree with TRBD2. This CDR3 contains 20 residues. With V trimmed by 4 bases and J by 3 bases, 14 bases remained unmatched. Germline CDR1 reads LNHDA; CDR2 reads SQIVND (reference sequence). CDR3 DNA sequence: TGTGCCAGTAGTAGAAGGAGACTAGCGGGAGGGCCTTTTCACTACAATGAGCAGTTCTTC. It codes for CASSRRRLAGGPFHYNEQFF.

This chain joins TRBV2 and TRBJ2-3; 9 bases line up with TRBD2. The J segment lost 6 bases and the V segment lost 1 base, leaving 8 bases of the junction unmatched. CDR1 SNHLY and CDR2 FYNNEI come from the germline V gene. This CDR3 has 16 residues. The CDR3 DNA reads TGTGCCAGCAGTGAAGACAGCGGGAGGATCGCCGATACGCAGTATTTT. This encodes CASSEDSGRIADTQYF.

V and J are TRBV19 and TRBJ2-6; TRBD1 or TRBD2 may be the D gene (5 bases each). In germline, CDR1 is LNHDA, CDR2 SQIVND (reference sequence). This CDR3 spans 17 amino acids. With 3 bases removed from V and 0 bases from J, the gap between germline ends came to 12 bases. Here the CDR3 DNA reads TGTGCCAGTAGTATTTTGGGGGACCGCTCTGGGGCCAACGTCCTGACTTTC. It yields the protein CASSILGDRSGANVLTF.

J is TRBJ2-7 and V is TRBV7-7; no firm D call. The CDR3 length is 16 residues. The germline V and J ends were trimmed by 7 bases and 3 bases, with 22 bases remaining between them. Looked up from germline, CDR1 is SSHAT and CDR2 is FNYEAQ (reference sequence). This CDR3 is CASNLPPGLPGYEQYF. Here the CDR3 DNA reads TGTGCCAGCAATTTACCCCCCGGGCTCCCCGGCTACGAGCAGTACTTC. The full variable domain, its missing parts supplied by reference TRBV7-7 and TRBJ2-7, is GAGVSQSPRYKVTKRGQDVTLRCDPISSHATLYWYQQALGQGPEFLTYFNYEAQPDKSGLPSDRFSAERPEGSISTLTIQRTEQRDSAMYRCASNLPPGLPGYEQYFGPGTRLTVT.

This chain connects TRBV4-1 to TRBJ2-7, with a tentative D call TRBD2 (6 bases). The CDR3 extends over 16 amino acids. Trimming took 1 base from V and 4 from J, leaving 17 bases between them. The germline CDR1 and CDR2 sequences are MGHRA and YSYEKL. The CDR3 DNA reads TGCGCCAGCAGCCAAGTGTCCCGGGACTTTAAGTACGAGCAGTACTTC. This encodes CASSQVSRDFKYEQYF.

The genes are TRBV14 and TRBJ2-5; D gene uncertain. The CDR3 totals 15 residues. Germline values: CDR1 SGHDN, CDR2 FVKESK. V lost 1 base to trimming and J lost 4 bases, with 13 bases between them. CDR3 in amino acids: CASSQGETLRETQYF. Here the CDR3 DNA reads TGTGCCAGCAGCCAAGGCGAGACTCTAAGAGAGACCCAGTACTTC.

The chain employs TRBV11-2 and TRBJ1-1; D remains unclear. The V gene's germline CDR1 is SGHAT and CDR2 FQNNGV. The CDR3 spans 18 residues. V was cut by 2 bases and J by 0 bases, with 19 bases left in between. The CDR3 reads CASSLFYGTFPLNTEAFF. The CDR3 DNA follows: TGTGCCAGCAGCTTATTCTATGGTACATTCCCCCTGAACACTGAAGCTTTCTTT.

The rearrangement uses TRBV4-1 and TRBJ1-1, with D possibly being TRBD1 (5 bases). CDR1 and CDR2 (germline): MGHRA, YSYEKL. V lost 3 bases and J lost 5, with 10 bases in between. This CDR3 comprises 13 residues. CDR3 protein: CASSHQGGTEAFF. CDR3 in DNA: TGCGCCAGCAGCCATCAGGGAGGAACTGAAGCTTTCTTT.

The rearrangement uses TRBV11-2 and TRBJ1-3; perhaps TRBD1 as D (5 bases). Germline CDR1 is SGHAT and CDR2 is FQNNGV. V lost 4 bases and J lost 8, with 12 bases in between. The CDR3 extends over 13 amino acids. The CDR3 is CASSSWLGDTIYF. DNA for the CDR3: TGTGCCAGCAGCTCGTGGTTGGGGGACACCATATATTTT.

The chain is built from TRBV29-1 and TRBJ2-1; the match to TRBD2 covers 11 bases. Germline lookup yields CDR1 SQVTM and CDR2 ANQGSEA. The CDR3 is 17 residues long. Losses at the gene ends were 7 bases for V and 10 bases for J; bases not matched to a gene: 21. CDR3 residues: CSAFPRGTSGPLGEQFF. CDR3 bases: TGCAGCGCTTTCCCCCGGGGGACTAGCGGACCTCTGGGGGAGCAGTTCTTC.

About this clone itself: A read error may produce the germline difference seen at one junction end. The rearrangement joins TRBV29-1 to TRBJ2-3; TRBD1 aligns across 8 bases. Germline CDR1 and CDR2: SQVTM and ANQGSEA. The CDR3 covers 14 residues. The CDR3: CGVRDRPSTDTQYF. CDR3 bases: TGCGGCGTGAGGGACAGGCCTAGCACAGATACGCAGTATTTT.

This clone was seen once. V is TRBV28 and J is TRBJ2-5; possible D gene TRBD2, 6 bases. Trimming shortened V by 7 bases and J by 7 bases, and 13 bases separated the two germline ends. Germline V lookup: CDR1 MDHEN, CDR2 SYDVKM. The CDR3 extends over 12 amino acids. The CDR3 spells CASTGPGGTQYF. The CDR3 DNA reads TGTGCCAGCACGGGGCCCGGGGGGACCCAGTACTTC.

The rearrangement links TRBV7-2 to TRBJ1-5, with unresolved D. The germline V and J ends were trimmed by 2 bases and 4 bases, with 9 bases remaining between them. The CDR3 covers 14 residues. Germline V gives CDR1 SGHTA, CDR2 FQGNSA. The CDR3 DNA reads as TGTGCCAGCAGCTTAACCCGGATTAATCAGCCCCAGCATTTT. The encoded protein is CASSLTRINQPQHF.

V is TRBV9 and J is TRBJ1-1; tentatively, D is TRBD1 (5 bases). V was cut by 3 bases and J by 5 bases, with 23 bases left in between. Per germline, CDR1 SGDLS and CDR2 YYNGEE. There are 17 residues in the CDR3. The CDR3 sequence: CASSESATWDRRTEAFF. CDR3 coding DNA: TGTGCCAGCAGCGAAAGCGCAACCTGGGACCGGCGGACTGAAGCTTTCTTT. The full variable domain, in which reference TRBV9 and TRBJ1-1 provide the parts outside the CDR3, is DSGVTQTPKHLITATGQRVTLRCSPRSGDLSVYWYQQSLDQGLQFLIQYYNGEERAKGNILERFSAQQFPDLHSELNLSSLELGDSALYFCASSESATWDRRTEAFFGQGTRLTVV.

CDR3 region: CASSYPGLAVYEQYF. In nucleotides, the CDR3 is TGTGCCAGCAGTTATCCGGGACTAGCGGTCTACGAGCAGTACTTC. The chain combines TRBV6-6 with TRBJ2-7, with 11 bases aligning to TRBD2. This CDR3 has 15 amino acids. Germline CDR1 is MNHNY and CDR2 is SVGAGI (reference sequence). V shed 3 bases, J shed 3 bases, and the junction held 4 bases outside the gene matches.

The chain combines TRBV7-9 with TRBJ1-2, with a possible D match to TRBD1 (5 bases). V shed 8 bases and J shed 8 bases, with 18 bases lying between them. Germline values: CDR1 SEHNR, CDR2 FQNEAQ (reference sequence). The CDR3 covers 13 residues. In DNA form, the CDR3 reads TGTGCCAGCTCAACCCAAAAGCAGGGAGGCTACACCTTC. Protein product: CASSTQKQGGYTF.

For the CDR3, the DNA is TGCGCCAGCAGCTTGGCGGCGGAGAAAGGGGAGACCCAGTACTTC. As protein: CASSLAAEKGETQYF. This chain uses TRBV5-1 with TRBJ2-5; D not resolved. The germline CDR1 and CDR2 sequences are SGHRS and YFSETQ. The V end lost 0 bases, the J end lost 5 bases, and 14 bases lay between the germline ends. The CDR3 is 15 residues long.